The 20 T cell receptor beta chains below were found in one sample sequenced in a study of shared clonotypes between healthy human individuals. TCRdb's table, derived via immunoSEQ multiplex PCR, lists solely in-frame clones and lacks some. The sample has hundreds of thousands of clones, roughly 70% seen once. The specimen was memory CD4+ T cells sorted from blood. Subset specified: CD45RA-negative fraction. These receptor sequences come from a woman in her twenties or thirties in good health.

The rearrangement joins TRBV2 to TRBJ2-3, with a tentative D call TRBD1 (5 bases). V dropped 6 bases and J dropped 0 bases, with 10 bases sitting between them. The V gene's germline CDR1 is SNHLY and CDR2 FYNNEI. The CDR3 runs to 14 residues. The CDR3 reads CASSLDTSTDTQYF. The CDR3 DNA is TGTGCCAGCAGCTTGGACACTAGCACAGATACGCAGTATTTT.

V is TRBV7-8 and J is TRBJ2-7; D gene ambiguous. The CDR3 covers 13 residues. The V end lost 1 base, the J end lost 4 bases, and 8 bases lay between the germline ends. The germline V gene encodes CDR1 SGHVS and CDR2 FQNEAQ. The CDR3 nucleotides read TGTGCCAGCAGCTTAGAGGTAGTATACGAGCAGTACTTC. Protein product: CASSLEVVYEQYF.

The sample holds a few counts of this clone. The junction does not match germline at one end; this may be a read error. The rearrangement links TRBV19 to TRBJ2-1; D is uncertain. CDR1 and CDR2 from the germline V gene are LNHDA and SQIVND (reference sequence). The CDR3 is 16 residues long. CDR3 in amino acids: CASSLEPPMTYNEQFF. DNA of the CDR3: TGTGCCAGTAGTTTAGAACCCCCTATGACCTACAATGAGCAGTTCTTC.

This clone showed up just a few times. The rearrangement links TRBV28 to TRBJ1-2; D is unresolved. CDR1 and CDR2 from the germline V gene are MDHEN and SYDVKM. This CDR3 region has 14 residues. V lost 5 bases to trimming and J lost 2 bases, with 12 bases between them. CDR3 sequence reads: CASSLGPPNYGYTF. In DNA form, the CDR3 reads TGTGCCAGCAGTCTCGGGCCCCCGAACTATGGCTACACCTTC.

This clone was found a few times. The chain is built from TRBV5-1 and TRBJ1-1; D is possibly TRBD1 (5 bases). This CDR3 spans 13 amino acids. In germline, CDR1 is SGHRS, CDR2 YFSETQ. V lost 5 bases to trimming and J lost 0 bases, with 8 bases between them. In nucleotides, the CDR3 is TGCGCCAGCAGGTTACAGGTGAACACTGAAGCTTTCTTT. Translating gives CASRLQVNTEAFF.

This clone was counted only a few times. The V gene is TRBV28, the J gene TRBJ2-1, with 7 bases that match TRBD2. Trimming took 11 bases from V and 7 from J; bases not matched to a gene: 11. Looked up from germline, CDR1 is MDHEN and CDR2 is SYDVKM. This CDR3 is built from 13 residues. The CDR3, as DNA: TGTGCCGGCTCGGAGAGCGGGGCGAATGAGCAGTTCTTC. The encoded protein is CAGSESGANEQFF.

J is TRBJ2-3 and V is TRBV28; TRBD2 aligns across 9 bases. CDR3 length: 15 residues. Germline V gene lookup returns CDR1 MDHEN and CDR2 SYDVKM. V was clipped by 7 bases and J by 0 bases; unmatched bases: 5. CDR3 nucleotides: TGTGCCAGCAACCCTAGCGGGGCCAGCACAGATACGCAGTATTTT. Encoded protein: CASNPSGASTDTQYF.

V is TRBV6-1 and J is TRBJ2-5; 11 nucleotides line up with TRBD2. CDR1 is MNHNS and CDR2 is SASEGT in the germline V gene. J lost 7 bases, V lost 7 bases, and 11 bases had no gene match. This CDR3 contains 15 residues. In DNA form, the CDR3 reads TGTGCCAGCAAACTAGCGGGGGCCGTTCTGGGGACCCAGTACTTC. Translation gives CASKLAGAVLGTQYF.

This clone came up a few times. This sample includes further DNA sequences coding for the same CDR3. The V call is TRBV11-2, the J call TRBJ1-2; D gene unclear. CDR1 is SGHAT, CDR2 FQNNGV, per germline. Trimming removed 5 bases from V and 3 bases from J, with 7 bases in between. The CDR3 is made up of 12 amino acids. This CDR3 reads CASSAGDYGYTF. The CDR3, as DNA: TGTGCCAGCAGCGCTGGGGACTATGGCTACACCTTC.

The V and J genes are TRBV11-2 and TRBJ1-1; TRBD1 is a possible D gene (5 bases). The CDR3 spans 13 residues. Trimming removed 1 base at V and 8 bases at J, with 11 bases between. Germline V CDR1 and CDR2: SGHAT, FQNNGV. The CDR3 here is CASSLGRDREAFF. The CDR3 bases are TGTGCCAGCAGCTTAGGAAGGGACCGAGAAGCTTTCTTT.

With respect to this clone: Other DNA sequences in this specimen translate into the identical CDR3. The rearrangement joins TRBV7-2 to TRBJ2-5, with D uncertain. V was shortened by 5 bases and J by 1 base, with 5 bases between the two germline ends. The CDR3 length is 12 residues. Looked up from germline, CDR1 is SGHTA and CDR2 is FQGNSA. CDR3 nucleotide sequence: TGTGCCAGCAGCCTCTTCCAAGAGACCCAGTACTTC. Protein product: CASSLFQETQYF.

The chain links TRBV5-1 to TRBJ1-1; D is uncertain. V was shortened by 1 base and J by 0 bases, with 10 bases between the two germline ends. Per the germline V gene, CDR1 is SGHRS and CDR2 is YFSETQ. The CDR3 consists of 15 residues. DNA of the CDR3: TGCGCCAGCAGCTTGTTGGGCATGTTGAACACTGAAGCTTTCTTT. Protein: CASSLLGMLNTEAFF.

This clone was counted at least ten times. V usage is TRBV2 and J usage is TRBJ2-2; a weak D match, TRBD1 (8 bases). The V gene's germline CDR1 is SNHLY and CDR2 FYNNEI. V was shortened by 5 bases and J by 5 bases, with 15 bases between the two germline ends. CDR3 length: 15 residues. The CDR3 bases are TGTGCCAGCAGTCTGACAGGGGAGGGTACCGGGGAGCTGTTTTTT. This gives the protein CASSLTGEGTGELFF.

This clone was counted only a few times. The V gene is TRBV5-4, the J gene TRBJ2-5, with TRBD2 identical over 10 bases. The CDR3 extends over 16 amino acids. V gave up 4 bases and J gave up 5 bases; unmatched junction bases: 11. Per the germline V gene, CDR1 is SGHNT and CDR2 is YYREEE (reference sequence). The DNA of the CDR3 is TGTGCCAGCAGCAAAGGACTAGCGGAAGGAGGGGAGACCCAGTACTTC. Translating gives CASSKGLAEGGETQYF.

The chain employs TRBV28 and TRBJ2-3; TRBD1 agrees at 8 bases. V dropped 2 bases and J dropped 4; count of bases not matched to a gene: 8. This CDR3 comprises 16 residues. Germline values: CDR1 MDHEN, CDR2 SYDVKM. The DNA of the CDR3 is TGTGCCAGCAGTTTAACTGCCGGACAGGGTTCAGATACGCAGTATTTT. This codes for CASSLTAGQGSDTQYF. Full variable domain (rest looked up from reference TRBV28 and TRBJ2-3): DVKVTQSSRYLVKRTGEKVFLECVQDMDHENMFWYRQDPGLGLRLIYFSYDVKMKEKGDIPEGYSVSREKKERFSLILESASTNQTSMYLCASSLTAGQGSDTQYFGPGTRLTVL.

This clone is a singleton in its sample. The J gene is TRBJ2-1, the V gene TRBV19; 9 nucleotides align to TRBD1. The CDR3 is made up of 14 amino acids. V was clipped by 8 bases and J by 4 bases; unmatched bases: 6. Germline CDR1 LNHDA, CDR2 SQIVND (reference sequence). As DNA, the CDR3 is TGTGCCAGTGGGACAGGGAACAATTACAATGAGCAGTTCTTC. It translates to CASGTGNNYNEQFF.

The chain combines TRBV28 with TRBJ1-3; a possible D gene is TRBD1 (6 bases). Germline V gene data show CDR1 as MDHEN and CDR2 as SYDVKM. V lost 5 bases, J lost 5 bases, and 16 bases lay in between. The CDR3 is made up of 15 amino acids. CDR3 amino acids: CASSVGGVSRNTIYF. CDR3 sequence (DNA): TGTGCCAGCAGTGTAGGGGGGGTATCGAGAAACACCATATATTTT.

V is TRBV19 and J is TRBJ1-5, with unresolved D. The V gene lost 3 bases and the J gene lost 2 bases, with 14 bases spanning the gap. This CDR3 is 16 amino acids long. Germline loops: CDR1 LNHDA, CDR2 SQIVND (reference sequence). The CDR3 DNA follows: TGTGCCAGTAGTATGCTGGTAAGGAGTCGCAATCAGCCCCAGCATTTT. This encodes CASSMLVRSRNQPQHF.

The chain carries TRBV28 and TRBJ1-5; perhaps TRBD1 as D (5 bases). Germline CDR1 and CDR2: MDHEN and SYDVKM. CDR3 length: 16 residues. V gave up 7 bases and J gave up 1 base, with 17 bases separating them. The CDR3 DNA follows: TGTGCCAGCACCGACTATGGGGGGATAAGCAATCAGCCCCAGCATTTT. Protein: CASTDYGGISNQPQHF.

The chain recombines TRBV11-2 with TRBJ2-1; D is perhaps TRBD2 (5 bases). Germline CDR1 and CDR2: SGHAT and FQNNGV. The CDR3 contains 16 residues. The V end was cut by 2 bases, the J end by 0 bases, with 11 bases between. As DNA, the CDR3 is TGTGCCAGCAGCTTAAACCGGGGAAGCTCCTACAATGAGCAGTTCTTC. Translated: CASSLNRGSSYNEQFF.